Below are 22 T cell receptor beta chains sequenced from a single sample in a study of glioma-infiltrating T cells. Amplification of TCR alpha and beta CDR3 regions from RNA used iRepertoire nested multiplex PCR. TCRdb re-analysed the multiplex PCR reads in MiXCR, keeping a single row per CDR3 protein. The data contain fewer than 110,000 distinct CDR3 sequences, around 31% of them singletons. The sequencing input was glioma tissue, nonneoplastic brain tissue, or PBMCs (not recorded which). These receptors originate from a human donor with low-grade glioma or glioblastoma, undergoing nonglioma brain surgery, or in good health (not recorded which).

There are many counts of this clonotype. The CDR3, as DNA: TGTGCCAGCAGTTCCAGCGGGGGGCTATGGGAGACCCAGTACTTC. Protein: CASSSSGGLWETQYF. The rearrangement uses TRBV27 and TRBJ2-5; 9 bases map to TRBD2. CDR1 and CDR2 from the germline V gene are MNHEY and SMNVEV (reference sequence). Germline trimming cut 4 bases from V and 5 bases from J; bases unmatched to any gene: 8. The CDR3 length is 15 residues.

The CDR3 nucleotides read TGTGCCAGCAGTTACTGGGTCAGCACAGATACGCAGTTCTTC. Amino acid sequence: CASSYWVSTDTQFF. The J gene is TRBJ2-1, the V gene TRBV2; D unclear. Trimming took off 5 bases at V and 12 bases at J, with 20 bases between the two ends. This CDR3 region has 14 residues. Per the germline V gene, CDR1 is SNHLY and CDR2 is FYNNEI. The whole variable domain, remainder taken from reference TRBV2 and TRBJ2-1, is EPEVTQTPSHQVTQMGQEVILRCVPISNHLYFYWYRQILGQKVEFLVSFYNNEISEKSEIFDDQFSVERPDGSNFTLKIRSTKLEDSAMYFCASSYWVSTDTQFFGPGTRLTVL.

The chain links TRBV7-9 to TRBJ2-7; tentatively, D is TRBD2 (6 bases). The CDR3 sequence is 13 residues long. Germline CDR1 reads SEHNR; CDR2 reads FQNEAQ (reference sequence). With 2 bases removed from V and 6 bases from J, the gap between germline ends came to 11 bases. This CDR3 is CASSLMEGSEQYF. CDR3 DNA sequence: TGTGCCAGCAGCTTAATGGAGGGGAGCGAGCAGTACTTC.

The chain couples TRBV2 to TRBJ2-7; possibly TRBD1 for D (6 bases). The germline CDR1 and CDR2 sequences are SNHLY and FYNNEI. The CDR3 has 13 amino acids. Trimming shortened V by 10 bases and J by 0 bases, and 13 bases separated the two germline ends. CDR3 residues: CATRDTPSYEQYF. The CDR3 region has the DNA TGTGCCACCCGGGACACCCCCTCCTACGAGCAGTACTTC. The full variable domain, rest sourced from reference TRBV2 and TRBJ2-7, is EPEVTQTPSHQVTQMGQEVILRCVPISNHLYFYWYRQILGQKVEFLVSFYNNEISEKSEIFDDQFSVERPDGSNFTLKIRSTKLEDSAMYFCATRDTPSYEQYFGPGTRLTVT.

On this clonotype: A much larger clone is a single base away; this may be a read error. The chain recombines TRBV7-2 with TRBJ2-3; possible D gene TRBD2, 5 bases. Germline lookup yields CDR1 SGHTA and CDR2 FQGNSA. The CDR3 loop spans 13 amino acids. V was clipped by 5 bases and J by 5 bases, with 11 bases between them. In DNA, the CDR3 is TGTGCCAGCAGCCAGGAGGATCAAGATACGCAGTATTTT. It yields the protein CASSQEDQDTQYF.

The sample holds many counts of this clonotype. The chain has TRBV6-1 and TRBJ1-3, with unresolved D. Germline-derived CDR1 and CDR2 are MNHNS and SASEGT. This CDR3 region has 15 residues. V lost 6 bases to trimming and J lost 0 bases, with 12 bases between them. The CDR3 is CASRSSGSSGNTIYF. The CDR3 DNA reads TGTGCCAGCAGGAGTAGCGGGAGCTCTGGAAACACCATATATTTT.

This clonotype was seen ten or more times. The chain couples TRBV12-3 or TRBV12-4 to TRBJ1-5; TRBD1 matches at 7 bases. The CDR3 is made up of 15 amino acids. V shed 4 bases and J 6 bases; nucleotides not matched to a gene: 9. The CDR3 DNA sequence: TGTGCCAGCAGTTCCTCTGACAGGGAAACTCAGCCCCAGCATTTT. It codes for CASSSSDRETQPQHF.

A word on this clonotype: A much larger clone differs from this one at a single base, so this may be a read error. The chain has TRBV12-3 or TRBV12-4 and TRBJ1-1; D is uncertain. The CDR3 loop spans 14 amino acids. Here the CDR3 reads CASRRGSSGTGAFF. CDR3 sequence (DNA): TGTGCCAGCAGACGGGGATCGAGCGGCACTGGAGCTTTCTTT.

Remarks on this clonotype: The junction does not match germline at one end; this may be a read error. V is TRBV12-3 or TRBV12-4 and J is TRBJ1-1; D gene uncertain. This CDR3 contains 14 residues. DNA for the CDR3: TGTGCCAGCCTCCCGACATGGCCGAACACTGAAGCTCTCTTT. Translation gives CASLPTWPNTEALF.

This clonotype was counted a few times. The chain is built from TRBV12-3 or TRBV12-4 and TRBJ1-1; D call uncertain. V was clipped by 4 bases and J by 1 base, with 10 bases between them. The CDR3 totals 14 residues. This CDR3 is CASSSFVGNTEAFF. The CDR3 nucleotides read TGTGCCAGCAGTTCTTTTGTGGGGAACACTGAAGCTTTCTTT.

This clonotype was detected ten times or more. The chain employs TRBV5-4 and TRBJ1-1; 7 bases are a match to TRBD1. After removal of 0 bases from V and 4 bases from J, the junction contained 6 bases not matched to a gene. This CDR3 has 15 residues. Germline V gene sequence: CDR1 SGHNT, CDR2 YYREEE (reference sequence). The CDR3 reads CASSLGDRDGTEAFF. In DNA, the CDR3 is TGTGCCAGCAGCTTGGGTGACAGGGATGGCACTGAAGCTTTCTTT.

The chain is built from TRBV18 and TRBJ2-5, with a weak D call TRBD2 (6 bases). V was clipped by 2 bases and J by 2 bases, with 9 bases between them. The germline gives CDR1 KGHSH, CDR2 LQKENI. The CDR3 runs 14 residues. DNA of the CDR3: TGTGCCAGCTCACCAAAGGAGGGACAAGAGACCCAGTACTTC. It codes for CASSPKEGQETQYF.

This clonotype has ten or more counts. The rearrangement joins TRBV2 to TRBJ2-2; D is ambiguous. The CDR3 runs 15 residues. Germline loops: CDR1 SNHLY, CDR2 FYNNEI. Trimming cost V 5 bases and J 0 bases, with 10 bases left between them. The chain's CDR3 is CASSLQPPNTGELFF. CDR3 DNA: TGTGCCAGCAGTCTCCAGCCCCCGAACACCGGGGAGCTGTTTTTT.

This rearrangement joins TRBV6-5 to TRBJ1-2, with 11 bases lining up with TRBD1. The ends lost 5 bases at V and 8 bases at J; junction bases unmatched: 4. Looked up from germline, CDR1 is MNHEY and CDR2 is SVGAGI. The CDR3 has 13 amino acids. CDR3 DNA sequence: TGTGCCAGCAGTGGACAGGGGGCGGTGGGCTACACCTTC. Translation gives CASSGQGAVGYTF.

This clonotype appeared many times. This chain links TRBV19 with TRBJ1-1; D remains unclear. The CDR3 extends over 13 amino acids. V was pared by 2 bases and J by 4 bases, with 8 bases between. Germline V CDR1 and CDR2: LNHDA, SQIVND (reference sequence). CDR3 nucleotide sequence: TGTGCCAGTAGTATATGGGGAGTCACTGAAGCTTTCTTT. Protein: CASSIWGVTEAFF.

This clonotype was detected ten times or more. This CDR3 is CASSSTLGTDTQYF. Here the CDR3 DNA reads TGTGCCAGCAGCTCTACCCTGGGCACAGATACGCAGTATTTT. V gene TRBV11-2 combines with J gene TRBJ2-3; the D is unclear. V lost 4 bases and J 1 base, leaving 9 bases between the germline ends. The CDR3 has 14 residues. Germline V gene data show CDR1 as SGHAT and CDR2 as FQNNGV.

The V gene is TRBV19, the J gene TRBJ1-2; tentative D call: TRBD1 (5 bases). V was pared by 7 bases and J by 5 bases, with 14 bases between. CDR1 is LNHDA and CDR2 is SQIVND in the germline V gene (reference sequence). The CDR3 is made up of 13 amino acids. The CDR3 DNA is TGTGCCAGTACGGGACCTTTGGCGTATGGCTACACCTTC. This encodes CASTGPLAYGYTF.

Remarks on this clonotype: This clone may be a read error of a much larger clone one base away. The rearrangement links TRBV20-1 to TRBJ1-2, with D possibly being TRBD1 (5 bases). Trimming removed 1 base at V and 6 bases at J, with 9 bases between. Germline V gene sequence: CDR1 DFQATT, CDR2 SNEGSKA (reference sequence). This CDR3 has 12 amino acids. DNA of the CDR3: TGCAGTGCTAGAGCACCAGGGAATGGCTACACCTTC. This sequence encodes CSARAPGNGYTF.

Ten or more counts support this clonotype. This rearrangement joins TRBV7-2 to TRBJ1-6, with 8 bases matching TRBD1. Germline V CDR1 and CDR2: SGHTA, FQGNSA. After removal of 5 bases from V and 7 bases from J, the junction contained 10 bases not matched to a gene. This CDR3 has 16 residues. CDR3 bases: TGTGCCAGCAGCCCTGAACGGACAGGGTTCAATTCACCCCTCCACTTT. Its translation: CASSPERTGFNSPLHF.

Many counts were recorded for this clonotype. This sequence joins TRBV20-1 and TRBJ2-7, with TRBD1 matching 9 bases. Germline loops: CDR1 DFQATT, CDR2 SNEGSKA (reference sequence). Unmatched junction bases numbered 4, after V lost 0 bases and J lost 1 base. CDR3 length equals 15 residues. The CDR3 sequence is CSARDGDRASYEQYF. The CDR3 DNA reads TGCAGTGCTAGAGATGGGGACAGGGCTTCCTACGAGCAGTACTTC.

V gene TRBV7-9 combines with J gene TRBJ1-6; TRBD1 might be the D (6 bases). With 6 bases removed from V and 5 bases from J, the gap between germline ends came to 11 bases. Germline values: CDR1 SEHNR, CDR2 FQNEAQ (reference sequence). CDR3 size: 14 residues. The DNA for the CDR3 is TGTGCCAGCAGTTCCGGACAGAATAATTCACCCCTCCACTTT. Amino acids: CASSSGQNNSPLHF.

At least ten counts were recorded for this clonotype. The chain couples TRBV24-1 to TRBJ2-1; TRBD1 agrees at 12 bases. V trimming: 5 bases; J trimming: 9 bases; junction bases outside the gene matches: 7. The length of the CDR3 is 15 residues. Germline lookup yields CDR1 KGHDR and CDR2 SFDVKD. The CDR3 loop reads CATSGSGTGGSEQFF. The CDR3 nucleotides read TGTGCCACCAGTGGCTCCGGGACAGGGGGCAGTGAGCAGTTCTTC.